Listed here is a single TCR beta chain. The data were produced by immunoSEQ multiplex PCR, yet TCRdb's version contains in-frame clones alone and is incomplete. The sample has approximately 50,000 clones, around 94% seen once. The sample belongs to a study of T cell changes during pregnancy in multiple sclerosis. Trimming at V came to 0 bases and at J to 6 bases, leaving 7 bases not matched to a gene. The CDR3 has 16 amino acids. The germline gives CDR1 SGHKS, CDR2 YYEKEE (reference sequence). The rearrangement links TRBV5-5 to TRBJ2-2; the match to TRBD1 covers 8 bases. Sequenced here: CD4+ T cells from peripheral blood mononuclear cells, sampled in the third trimester of pregnancy. The source is a female donor with multiple sclerosis, enrolled in a pregnancy study. CDR3 coding DNA: TGTGCCAGCAGCTTGGAGACGGACAGGGCCGCCGGGGAGCTGTTTTTT. This codes for CASSLETDRAAGELFF.